This TCR beta chain came from a study of blood T cell repertoires in COVID-19. Study-level information: The origin of the acute and convalescent COVID-19 samples was the United States, Italy and Spain.

This clone occurred a few times. Original data processing: Amplified reference gene primers provided the basis for estimating nucleated cell counts. TCRdb keeps only in-frame clones here, not all; method: immunoSEQ multiplex PCR. V, J and clone size are taken as reported in that table, and D and trimming were inferred from the DNA itself. The repertoire has about 220,000 clones, 70% to 85% of them found once; the top ten carry 9.7%. This CDR3 comprises 17 residues. With V trimmed by 5 bases and J by 5 bases, 15 bases remained unmatched. Germline V lookup: CDR1 SGHNT, CDR2 YENEEA. Sequencing was performed on peripheral blood. V usage is TRBV11-3 and J usage is TRBJ2-1; 7 bases match TRBD2. The sequence derives from a man aged 45 to 65 with active or convalescent COVID-19. The CDR3 here is CASSLGAASGTDNEQFF. In DNA, the CDR3 is TGTGCCAGCAGCCTTGGTGCGGCTAGCGGTACTGACAATGAGCAGTTCTTC.